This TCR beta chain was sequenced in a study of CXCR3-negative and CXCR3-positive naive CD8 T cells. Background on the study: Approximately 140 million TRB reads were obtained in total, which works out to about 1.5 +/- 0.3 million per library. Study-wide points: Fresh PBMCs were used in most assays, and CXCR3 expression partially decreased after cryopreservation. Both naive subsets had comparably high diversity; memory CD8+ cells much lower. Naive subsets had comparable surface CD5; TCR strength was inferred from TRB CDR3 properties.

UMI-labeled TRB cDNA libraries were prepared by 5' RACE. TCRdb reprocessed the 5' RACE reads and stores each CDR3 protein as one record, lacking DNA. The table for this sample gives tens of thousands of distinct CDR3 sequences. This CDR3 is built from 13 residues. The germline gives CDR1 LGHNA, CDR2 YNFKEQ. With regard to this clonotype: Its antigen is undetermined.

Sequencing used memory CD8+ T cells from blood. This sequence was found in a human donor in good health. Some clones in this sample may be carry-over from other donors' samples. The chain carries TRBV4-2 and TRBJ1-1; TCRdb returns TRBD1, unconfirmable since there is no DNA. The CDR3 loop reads CASSSGMNTEAFF.